The sample holds one count of the clone carrying this TCR beta chain. Germline lookup yields CDR1 SGHKS and CDR2 YYEKEE (reference sequence). This CDR3 region has 16 residues. V lost 4 bases to trimming and J lost 6 bases; unmatched junction nucleotides: 3. The data are from a study of ipilimumab plus nivolumab after autologous stem cell transplantation. In the study overall: A median of roughly 8 nivolumab and about 5 ipilimumab doses were given.

Profiling relied on immunoSEQ multiplex PCR, and the TCRdb table lists in-frame clones only, not all of them. The table lists roughly 86,000 clones, nearly 85% of them singletons. The J gene is TRBJ2-2, the V gene TRBV5-5, with 16 bases identical to TRBD2. The starting material was PBMCs, obtained in a trial of ipilimumab plus nivolumab as post-transplant consolidation. The sequence was obtained from a male donor with diffuse large B-cell lymphoma. The CDR3 DNA reads as TGTGCCAGCAGCCCCGGGACTAGCGGGGGGGCCGGGGAGCTGTTTTTT. Amino acids: CASSPGTSGGAGELFF.